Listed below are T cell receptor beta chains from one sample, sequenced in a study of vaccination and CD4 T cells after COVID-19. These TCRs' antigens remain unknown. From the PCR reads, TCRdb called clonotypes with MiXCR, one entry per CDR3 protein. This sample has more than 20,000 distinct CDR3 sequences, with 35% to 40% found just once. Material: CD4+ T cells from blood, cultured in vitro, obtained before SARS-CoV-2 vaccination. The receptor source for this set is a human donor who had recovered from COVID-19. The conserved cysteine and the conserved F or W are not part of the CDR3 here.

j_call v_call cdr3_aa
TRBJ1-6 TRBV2 ASRRDSSNSPLH
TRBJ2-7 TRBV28 ASSFQGKGSYEQY
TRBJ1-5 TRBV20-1 SARRPGGGPQH
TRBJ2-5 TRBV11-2 ASSLVRTSMQTQY
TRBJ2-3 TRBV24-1 ATSDPGTGYTDTQY
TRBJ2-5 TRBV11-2 ASSLGAGAGETQY
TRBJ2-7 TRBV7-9 ASSLGGQGAEEQY
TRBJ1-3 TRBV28 ASRKGYSGNTIY
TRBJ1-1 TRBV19 ASSAGTGGNTEAF
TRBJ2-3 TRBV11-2 ASSLGTSTDTQY
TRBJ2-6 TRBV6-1 ASSTRQGQFSGANVLT
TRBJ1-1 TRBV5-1 ASSRGGSTEAF
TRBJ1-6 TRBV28 ASSQTRTGYNSPLH
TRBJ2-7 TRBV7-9 ASSRSTRPYEQY
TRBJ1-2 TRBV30 AWTDRGGSGYT
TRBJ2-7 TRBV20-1 SATKEAYEQY
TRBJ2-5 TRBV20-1 SARPTSGGTQEETQY
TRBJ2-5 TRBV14 ASSPRGLKSKY
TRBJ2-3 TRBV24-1 ATSDGGGDTDTQY
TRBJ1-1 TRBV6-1 ASSTRSKNTEAF
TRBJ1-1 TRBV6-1 ASSHLGTEAF
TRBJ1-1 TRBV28 ASSNPTVNTEAF
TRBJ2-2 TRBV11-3 ASSLVQTGELF
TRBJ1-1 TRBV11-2 ASSRWGLGQGNTEAF
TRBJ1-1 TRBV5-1 ASSLADRYEAF
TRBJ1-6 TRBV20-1 STERRTGGASAGSPLH
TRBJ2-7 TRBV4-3 ASSQDWGRGDEQY
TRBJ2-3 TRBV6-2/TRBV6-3 ASSSSGSVLGDTQY
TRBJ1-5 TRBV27 ASSPGTGNQPQH
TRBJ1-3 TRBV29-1 SALLGNTIY
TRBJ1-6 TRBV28 ASSSPGTGSSPLH
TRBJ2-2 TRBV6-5 ASSYSGLGNGELF
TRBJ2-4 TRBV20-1 SAGAGTEGGLAKNIQY
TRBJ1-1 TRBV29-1 SARTGNTEAF
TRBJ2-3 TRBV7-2 ASGKTGVPSTDTQY
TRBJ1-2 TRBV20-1 SARASTPGNLLYGYT
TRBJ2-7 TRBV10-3 ATGQGAGEQY
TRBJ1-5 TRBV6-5 ASSYERGPSNQPQH
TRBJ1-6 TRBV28 ASSLAQSNSPLH
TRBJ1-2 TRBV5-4 ASSPGQGAAVYGYT
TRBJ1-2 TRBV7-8 ASSAPGEGNYGYT
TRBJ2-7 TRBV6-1 ASSVETGTYEQY
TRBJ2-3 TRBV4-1 ASSPLGLAGGRDTQY
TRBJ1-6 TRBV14 ASSQGGFDSPLH
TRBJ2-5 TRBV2 ASSEGGTQY
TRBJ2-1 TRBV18 ASSPPTSLNEQF
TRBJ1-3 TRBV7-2 ASSLAGTGNTIY
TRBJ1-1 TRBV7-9 ASSLYGPSATEAF